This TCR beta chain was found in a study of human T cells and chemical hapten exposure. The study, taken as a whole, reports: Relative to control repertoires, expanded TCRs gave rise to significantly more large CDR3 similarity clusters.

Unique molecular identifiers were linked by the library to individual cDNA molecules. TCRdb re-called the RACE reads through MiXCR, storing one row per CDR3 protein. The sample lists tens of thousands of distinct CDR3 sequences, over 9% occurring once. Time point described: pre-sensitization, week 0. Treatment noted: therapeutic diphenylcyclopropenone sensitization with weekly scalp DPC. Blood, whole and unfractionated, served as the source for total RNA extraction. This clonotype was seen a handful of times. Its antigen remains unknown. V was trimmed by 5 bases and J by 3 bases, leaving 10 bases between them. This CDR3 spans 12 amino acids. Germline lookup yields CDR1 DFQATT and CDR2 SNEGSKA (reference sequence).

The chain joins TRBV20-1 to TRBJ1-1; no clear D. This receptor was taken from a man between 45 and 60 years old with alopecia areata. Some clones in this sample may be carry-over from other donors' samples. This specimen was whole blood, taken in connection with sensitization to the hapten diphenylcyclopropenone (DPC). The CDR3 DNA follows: TGCAGTGCTCCCTATAGGGACACTGAAGCTTTCTTT. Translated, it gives CSAPYRDTEAFF.